Listed below are T cell receptor beta chains from one sample, sequenced in a study of T cells in Graves' hyperthyroidism and ophthalmopathy. TCRdb re-derived calls from the multiplex PCR reads in MiXCR, one entry per CDR3 protein. Among 380,000 or so distinct CDR3 sequences listed, around 14% were seen once. The sequenced sample was blood. The source is a young woman with Graves' hyperthyroidism. CDR3s include the opening cysteine and the closing phenylalanine or tryptophan. D genes are given only for firm matches. Size is stated for part of the rows, as once, few or many counts, or as a class when the clone is expanded.

clone_size: once
v_call: TRBV19
j_call: TRBJ2-1
cdr3_length: 14
d_call: TRBD1
cdr3_nt: TGTGCCAGTAGTCCCTGGGACAGAGACAATGAGCAGCTCTTC
cdr3_aa: CASSPWDRDNEQLF

clone_size: many
v_call: TRBV12-3/TRBV12-4
j_call: TRBJ1-5
cdr3_length: 14
d_call: TRBD1
cdr3_nt: TGTGCCAGCAGTCGACAGGGTAGCAATCAGCCCCAGCATTTT
cdr3_aa: CASSRQGSNQPQHF

clone_size: NA
v_call: TRBV4-3
j_call: TRBJ2-1
cdr3_length: 14
d_call: NA
cdr3_nt: TGCGCCAGCAGCCAGGACCCGAGGTACAATGAGCAGTTCTTC
cdr3_aa: CASSQDPRYNEQFF

clone_size: many
v_call: TRBV5-1
j_call: TRBJ2-1
cdr3_length: 15
d_call: NA
cdr3_nt: TGCGCCAGCAGCCCTGATGGAAACGGCAGGGCTGAGCAGTTCTTC
cdr3_aa: CASSPDGNGRAEQFF

clone_size: few
v_call: TRBV5-5
j_call: TRBJ2-1
cdr3_length: 17
d_call: TRBD2
cdr3_nt: TGTGCCAGCAGCGCGTCCCTCGGGAGGAATAACTACAATGAGCAGTTCTTC
cdr3_aa: CASSASLGRNNYNEQFF

clone_size: NA
v_call: TRBV14
j_call: TRBJ2-1
cdr3_length: 17
d_call: TRBD2
cdr3_nt: TGTGCCAGCAGCCAAGATTATGGTACTAGCGGAAAGAATGAGCAGTTCTTC
cdr3_aa: CASSQDYGTSGKNEQFF

clone_size: many
v_call: TRBV6-2/TRBV6-3
j_call: TRBJ2-2
cdr3_length: 16
d_call: TRBD1
cdr3_nt: TGTGCCGCCGTAGGGTCTCGGACAGGGGACACCGGGGAGCTGTTTTTT
cdr3_aa: CAAVGSRTGDTGELFF

clone_size: NA
v_call: TRBV6-1
j_call: TRBJ2-3
cdr3_length: 15
d_call: NA
cdr3_nt: TGTGCCAGCAGTGTCAACGGAGGGGGCAAGGATACGCAGTATTTT
cdr3_aa: CASSVNGGGKDTQYF

clone_size: many
v_call: TRBV6-2/TRBV6-3
j_call: TRBJ2-7
cdr3_length: 18
d_call: TRBD1
cdr3_nt: TGTGCCAGCAGTTACCCACGGGACAGATACATCAGCTCCTACGAGCAGTACTTC
cdr3_aa: CASSYPRDRYISSYEQYF

clone_size: many
v_call: TRBV28
j_call: TRBJ1-2
cdr3_length: 15
d_call: TRBD1
cdr3_nt: TGTGCCAGCAGCCTCACTCGACAGGGGGCTAGGGGCTACACCTTC
cdr3_aa: CASSLTRQGARGYTF

clone_size: NA
v_call: TRBV7-2
j_call: TRBJ1-4
cdr3_length: 13
d_call: NA
cdr3_nt: TGTGCCAGCAGCCCTTTAGTGGCTGAAAAACTGTTTTTT
cdr3_aa: CASSPLVAEKLFF

clone_size: many
v_call: TRBV7-2
j_call: TRBJ2-5
cdr3_length: 16
d_call: TRBD2
cdr3_nt: TGTGCCAGCAGCCTCGGGGCGGGAGGAACTAAAGAGACCCAGTACTTC
cdr3_aa: CASSLGAGGTKETQYF

clone_size: few
v_call: TRBV7-2
j_call: TRBJ2-2
cdr3_length: 14
d_call: NA
cdr3_nt: TGTGCCACCCGGGTTGGGTCGAACACCGGGGAGCTGTTTTTT
cdr3_aa: CATRVGSNTGELFF

clone_size: many
v_call: TRBV11-2
j_call: TRBJ2-5
cdr3_length: 11
d_call: TRBD2
cdr3_nt: TGTGCCAGCAGCTTGGGCGGGAGACAGTACTTC
cdr3_aa: CASSLGGRQYF

clone_size: many
v_call: TRBV13
j_call: TRBJ1-2
cdr3_length: 13
d_call: NA
cdr3_nt: TGTGCCAGCAGCAAGAGCGGGCACTATGGCTACACCTTC
cdr3_aa: CASSKSGHYGYTF

clone_size: many
v_call: TRBV20-1
j_call: TRBJ2-1
cdr3_length: 15
d_call: NA
cdr3_nt: TGCAGTGCTAGAGATATCGTGGGTTTCTACAATGAGCAGTTCTTC
cdr3_aa: CSARDIVGFYNEQFF

clone_size: few
v_call: TRBV24-1
j_call: TRBJ2-2
cdr3_length: 17
d_call: TRBD1
cdr3_nt: TGTGCCACCAGTGACCGGGGACAGGGGTTTGTCACCGGGGAGCTGTTTTTT
cdr3_aa: CATSDRGQGFVTGELFF

clone_size: once
v_call: TRBV19
j_call: TRBJ2-1
cdr3_length: 15
d_call: TRBD2
cdr3_nt: TGTGCCAGTAGTATGTCGGGAGGGCCCCACAATGAGCAGTTCTTC
cdr3_aa: CASSMSGGPHNEQFF

clone_size: many
v_call: TRBV2
j_call: TRBJ2-7
cdr3_length: 12
d_call: NA
cdr3_nt: TGTGCCAGCAAGCCCGGTGCGGACGAGCAGTACTTC
cdr3_aa: CASKPGADEQYF

clone_size: many
v_call: TRBV10-1
j_call: TRBJ2-2
cdr3_length: 17
d_call: NA
cdr3_nt: TGCGCCAGCAGTGACCCGAGAGGCGGGTCGTACACCGGGGAGCTGTTTTTT
cdr3_aa: CASSDPRGGSYTGELFF

clone_size: many
v_call: TRBV28
j_call: TRBJ2-3
cdr3_length: 15
d_call: NA
cdr3_nt: TGTGCCAGCAGTTCAACAGGGAGAAACACAGATACGCAGTATTTT
cdr3_aa: CASSSTGRNTDTQYF

clone_size: many
v_call: TRBV6-1
j_call: TRBJ1-2
cdr3_length: 13
d_call: NA
cdr3_nt: TGTGCCAGCAGTCCCGGGTATGGCTATGGCTACACCTTC
cdr3_aa: CASSPGYGYGYTF

clone_size: NA
v_call: TRBV9
j_call: TRBJ1-1
cdr3_length: 15
d_call: NA
cdr3_nt: TGTGCCAGCAGCGTAGCTACCAGGAGGCACACTGAAGCTTTCTTT
cdr3_aa: CASSVATRRHTEAFF

clone_size: NA
v_call: TRBV9
j_call: TRBJ2-3
cdr3_length: 13
d_call: TRBD2
cdr3_nt: TGTGCCAGCAGCCATAATAGCGGGTATACGCAGTATTTT
cdr3_aa: CASSHNSGYTQYF

clone_size: many
v_call: TRBV28
j_call: TRBJ2-5
cdr3_length: 13
d_call: NA
cdr3_nt: TGTGCCAGCAGGAGGGCCAACCAAGAGACCCAGTACTTC
cdr3_aa: CASRRANQETQYF

clone_size: many
v_call: TRBV6-1
j_call: TRBJ2-3
cdr3_length: 14
d_call: NA
cdr3_nt: TGTGCCAGCAGTGTCACCCGAGGCACAGATACGCAGTATTTT
cdr3_aa: CASSVTRGTDTQYF

clone_size: NA
v_call: TRBV3-1
j_call: TRBJ2-3
cdr3_length: 14
d_call: NA
cdr3_nt: TGTGCCAGCAGCCAAGAGGGCGGAGCAGATACGCAGTATTTT
cdr3_aa: CASSQEGGADTQYF

clone_size: many
v_call: TRBV28
j_call: TRBJ2-5
cdr3_length: 15
d_call: TRBD2
cdr3_nt: TGTGCCAGCAGCCCCGGGGGGGCGTACCAAGAGACCCAGTACTTC
cdr3_aa: CASSPGGAYQETQYF

clone_size: few
v_call: TRBV4-1
j_call: TRBJ2-3
cdr3_length: 15
d_call: NA
cdr3_nt: TGCGCCAGCAGCCAAGACCCCTATAGCACAGATACGCAGTATTTT
cdr3_aa: CASSQDPYSTDTQYF

clone_size: many
v_call: TRBV6-1
j_call: TRBJ1-2
cdr3_length: 16
d_call: NA
cdr3_nt: TGTGCCAGCAGTGTTCGGGGCGGGGATGACTACTATGGCTACACCTTC
cdr3_aa: CASSVRGGDDYYGYTF

clone_size: NA
v_call: TRBV2
j_call: TRBJ2-7
cdr3_length: 11
d_call: NA
cdr3_nt: TGTGCCAGCAGTCGCGAATACGAGCAGTACTTC
cdr3_aa: CASSREYEQYF

clone_size: many
v_call: TRBV28
j_call: TRBJ1-6
cdr3_length: 14
d_call: NA
cdr3_nt: TGTGCCAGCAGTTTGGCCAGACCAGGTTCACCCCTCCACTTT
cdr3_aa: CASSLARPGSPLHF

clone_size: NA
v_call: TRBV4-1
j_call: TRBJ1-2
cdr3_length: 16
d_call: TRBD1
cdr3_nt: TGCGCCAGCAGCCGCATACAGGGGGACGCTAACTATGGCTACACCTTC
cdr3_aa: CASSRIQGDANYGYTF

clone_size: NA
v_call: TRBV20-1
j_call: TRBJ1-5
cdr3_length: 16
d_call: TRBD1
cdr3_nt: TGCAGTGCTAGGGTCGGGACAGGGGGTTTCAATCAGCCCCAGCATTTT
cdr3_aa: CSARVGTGGFNQPQHF

clone_size: few
v_call: TRBV28
j_call: TRBJ2-1
cdr3_length: 15
d_call: NA
cdr3_nt: TGTGCCAGCAGTGGGGGTATCCGCTCCTACAATGAGCAGTTCTTC
cdr3_aa: CASSGGIRSYNEQFF

clone_size: NA
v_call: TRBV29-1
j_call: TRBJ2-2
cdr3_length: 15
d_call: TRBD1
cdr3_nt: TGCAGCGTGAAGGACAGGCCCGGGACAGCCGGGGAGCTGTTTTTT
cdr3_aa: CSVKDRPGTAGELFF

clone_size: few
v_call: TRBV28
j_call: TRBJ1-5
cdr3_length: 14
d_call: TRBD1
cdr3_nt: TGTGCCAGCATGTGGCAGGGGGGGGGGCAGCCCCAGCATTTT
cdr3_aa: CASMWQGGGQPQHF

clone_size: NA
v_call: TRBV28
j_call: TRBJ2-3
cdr3_length: 20
d_call: TRBD2
cdr3_nt: TGTGCCAGCAGTTTGCCACTAAGGACTAGCGGGAGTTGGGGTGCAGATACGCAGTATTTT
cdr3_aa: CASSLPLRTSGSWGADTQYF

clone_size: many
v_call: TRBV20-1
j_call: TRBJ2-1
cdr3_length: 14
d_call: TRBD2
cdr3_nt: TGCAGTGCTGGAGGACTAGCGGGAGCGGGTGAGCAGTTCTTC
cdr3_aa: CSAGGLAGAGEQFF

clone_size: NA
v_call: TRBV7-8
j_call: TRBJ2-4
cdr3_length: 15
d_call: TRBD2
cdr3_nt: TGTGCCAGCAGTTCCCGTGGACTAGCGGAAAACATTCAGTACTTC
cdr3_aa: CASSSRGLAENIQYF

clone_size: many
v_call: TRBV20-1
j_call: TRBJ2-7
cdr3_length: 17
d_call: TRBD2
cdr3_nt: TGCAGTGCCCTAGGTAGGGCTAGCGGGAGGCCGACCTACGAGCAGTACTTC
cdr3_aa: CSALGRASGRPTYEQYF

clone_size: many
v_call: TRBV28
j_call: TRBJ2-7
cdr3_length: 10
d_call: NA
cdr3_nt: TGTGCCAGCAGTTTGTACGAGCAGTACTTC
cdr3_aa: CASSLYEQYF

clone_size: NA
v_call: TRBV20-1
j_call: TRBJ2-5
cdr3_length: 11
d_call: NA
cdr3_nt: TGCAGTGCTAGGGTTAGAGAGACCCAGTACTTC
cdr3_aa: CSARVRETQYF

clone_size: many
v_call: TRBV12-3/TRBV12-4
j_call: TRBJ1-5
cdr3_length: 15
d_call: NA
cdr3_nt: TGTGCCAGCAGTTTACGGGATTATAGCAATCAGCCCCAGCATTTT
cdr3_aa: CASSLRDYSNQPQHF

clone_size: NA
v_call: TRBV3-1
j_call: TRBJ2-7
cdr3_length: 13
d_call: NA
cdr3_nt: TGTGCCAGCAGCCAAGACTTAACGACGGGGCAGTACTTC
cdr3_aa: CASSQDLTTGQYF

clone_size: many
v_call: TRBV19
j_call: TRBJ2-5
cdr3_length: 13
d_call: NA
cdr3_nt: TGTGCCAGTAGTATTACAGGGATTGAGACCCAGTACTTC
cdr3_aa: CASSITGIETQYF

clone_size: many
v_call: TRBV2
j_call: TRBJ1-2
cdr3_length: 14
d_call: TRBD1
cdr3_nt: TGTGCCAGCAGTGAGAATGGGGACAGCTATGGCTACACCTTC
cdr3_aa: CASSENGDSYGYTF

clone_size: few
v_call: TRBV30
j_call: TRBJ1-4
cdr3_length: 13
d_call: NA
cdr3_nt: TGTGCCTGGAGTGTATACAGACATGAAAAACTGTTTTTT
cdr3_aa: CAWSVYRHEKLFF

clone_size: many
v_call: TRBV19
j_call: TRBJ2-3
cdr3_length: 15
d_call: NA
cdr3_nt: TGTGCCAGTAGTTGGGGATCCGGCGGCACAGATACGCAGTATTTT
cdr3_aa: CASSWGSGGTDTQYF

clone_size: NA
v_call: TRBV20-1
j_call: TRBJ2-3
cdr3_length: 18
d_call: TRBD2
cdr3_nt: TGCAGTGCTCCCATGACTAGCGGGAGTTCCCATAGCACAGATACGCAGTATTTT
cdr3_aa: CSAPMTSGSSHSTDTQYF

clone_size: many
v_call: TRBV20-1
j_call: TRBJ2-1
cdr3_length: 15
d_call: TRBD2
cdr3_nt: TGCAGTGCTGCCATAGCGGGAACAACAAGCGGAGAGCAGTTCTTC
cdr3_aa: CSAAIAGTTSGEQFF

clone_size: few
v_call: TRBV3-1
j_call: TRBJ2-1
cdr3_length: 17
d_call: NA
cdr3_nt: TGTGCCAGCAGCCAAGCCGGGCGGAGGGCTCCTCACAATGAGCAGTTCTTC
cdr3_aa: CASSQAGRRAPHNEQFF

clone_size: few
v_call: TRBV20-1
j_call: TRBJ1-1
cdr3_length: 14
d_call: TRBD1
cdr3_nt: TGCAGTGCTAGAGCTACAACGACAGGGACTGAAGCTTTCTTT
cdr3_aa: CSARATTTGTEAFF

clone_size: few
v_call: TRBV30
j_call: TRBJ2-5
cdr3_length: 17
d_call: TRBD2
cdr3_nt: TGTGCCTGGAGTGTACGATCGGCGGGGGGAGATCAAGAGACCCAGTACTTC
cdr3_aa: CAWSVRSAGGDQETQYF

clone_size: many
v_call: TRBV28
j_call: TRBJ2-3
cdr3_length: 17
d_call: NA
cdr3_nt: TGTGCCAGCAGTGGGCCCCCGAGGGGATCTAGCACAGATACGCAGTATTTT
cdr3_aa: CASSGPPRGSSTDTQYF